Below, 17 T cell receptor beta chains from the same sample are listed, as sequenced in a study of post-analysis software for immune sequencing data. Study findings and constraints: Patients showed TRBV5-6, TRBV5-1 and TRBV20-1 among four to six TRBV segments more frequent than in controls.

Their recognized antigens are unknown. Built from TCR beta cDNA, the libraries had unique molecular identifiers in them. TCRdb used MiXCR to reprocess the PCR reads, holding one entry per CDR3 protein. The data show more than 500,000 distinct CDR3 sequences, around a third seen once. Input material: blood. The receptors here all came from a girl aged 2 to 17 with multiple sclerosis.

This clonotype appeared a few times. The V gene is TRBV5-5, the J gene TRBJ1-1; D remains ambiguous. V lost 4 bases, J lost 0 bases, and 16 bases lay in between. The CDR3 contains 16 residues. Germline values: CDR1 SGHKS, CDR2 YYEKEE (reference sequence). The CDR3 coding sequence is TGTGCCAGCAGCCCATCCACGGGGTCTATGAACACTGAAGCTTTCTTT. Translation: CASSPSTGSMNTEAFF.

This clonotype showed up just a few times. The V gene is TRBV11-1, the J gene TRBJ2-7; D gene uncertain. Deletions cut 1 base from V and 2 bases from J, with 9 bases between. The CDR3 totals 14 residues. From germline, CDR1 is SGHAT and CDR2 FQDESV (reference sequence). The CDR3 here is CASSLGHGPYEQYF. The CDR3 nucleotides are TGTGCCAGCAGCTTAGGTCACGGTCCCTACGAGCAGTACTTC. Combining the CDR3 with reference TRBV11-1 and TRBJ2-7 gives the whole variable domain EAEVAQSPRYKITEKSQAVAFWCDPISGHATLYWYRQILGQGPELLVQFQDESVVDDSQLPKDRFSAERLKGVDSTLKIQPAELGDSAMYLCASSLGHGPYEQYFGPGTRLTVT.

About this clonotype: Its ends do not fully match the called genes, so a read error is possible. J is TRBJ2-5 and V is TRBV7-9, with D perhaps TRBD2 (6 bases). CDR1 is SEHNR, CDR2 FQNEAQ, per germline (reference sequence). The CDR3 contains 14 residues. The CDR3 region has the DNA TGTGCCGGCAGCTCGGGACTTGCCCAAGAGACCCAGTACTTC. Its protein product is CAGSSGLAQETQYF.

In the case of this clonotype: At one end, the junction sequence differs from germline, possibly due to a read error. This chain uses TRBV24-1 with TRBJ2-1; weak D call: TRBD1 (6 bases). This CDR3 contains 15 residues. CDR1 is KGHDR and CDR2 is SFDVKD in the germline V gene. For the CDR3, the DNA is TGTGCCACCAGTTCTCTACAGGGTCCCTACAATGGGCAGTTCTTC. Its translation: CATSSLQGPYNGQFF.

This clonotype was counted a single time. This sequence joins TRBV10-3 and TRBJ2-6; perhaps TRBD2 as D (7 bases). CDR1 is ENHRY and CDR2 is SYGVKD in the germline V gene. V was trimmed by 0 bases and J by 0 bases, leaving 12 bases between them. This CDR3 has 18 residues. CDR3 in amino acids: CAISESGGRGSGANVLTF. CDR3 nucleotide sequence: TGTGCCATCAGTGAGTCAGGGGGGAGGGGCTCTGGGGCCAACGTCCTGACTTTC.

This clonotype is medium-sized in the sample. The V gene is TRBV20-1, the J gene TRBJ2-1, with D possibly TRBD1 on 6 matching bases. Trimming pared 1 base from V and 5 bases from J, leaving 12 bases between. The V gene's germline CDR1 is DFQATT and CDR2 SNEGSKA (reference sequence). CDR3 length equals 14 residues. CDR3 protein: CSARVDRRNNEQFF. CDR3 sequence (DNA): TGCAGTGCTAGAGTTGACAGGCGAAACAATGAGCAGTTCTTC.

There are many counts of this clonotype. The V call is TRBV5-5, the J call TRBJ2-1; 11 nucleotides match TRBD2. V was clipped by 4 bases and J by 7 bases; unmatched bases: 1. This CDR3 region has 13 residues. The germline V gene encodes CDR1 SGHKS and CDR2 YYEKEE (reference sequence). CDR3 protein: CASSGTSGNEQFF. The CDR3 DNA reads TGTGCCAGCAGCGGGACTAGCGGAAATGAGCAGTTCTTC. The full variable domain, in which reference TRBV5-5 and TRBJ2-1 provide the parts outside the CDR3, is DAGVTQSPTHLIKTRGQQVTLRCSPISGHKSVSWYQQVLGQGPQFIFQYYEKEERGRGNFPDRFSARQFPNYSSELNVNALLLGDSALYLCASSGTSGNEQFFGPGTRLTVL.

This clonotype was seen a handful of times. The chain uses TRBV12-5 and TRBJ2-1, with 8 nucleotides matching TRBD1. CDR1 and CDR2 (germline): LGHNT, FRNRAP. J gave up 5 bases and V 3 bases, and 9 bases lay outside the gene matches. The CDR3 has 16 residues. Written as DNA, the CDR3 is TGTGCTAGTGGTTTCGACCGGGACAGGAGACACAATGAGCAGTTCTTC. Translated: CASGFDRDRRHNEQFF.

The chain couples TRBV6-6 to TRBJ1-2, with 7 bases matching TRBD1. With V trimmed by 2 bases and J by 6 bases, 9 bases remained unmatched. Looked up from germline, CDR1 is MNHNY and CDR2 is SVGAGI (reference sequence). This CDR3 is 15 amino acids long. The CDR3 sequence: CASSYPPPGGNGYTF. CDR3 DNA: TGTGCCAGCAGTTACCCCCCTCCAGGGGGTAATGGCTACACCTTC.

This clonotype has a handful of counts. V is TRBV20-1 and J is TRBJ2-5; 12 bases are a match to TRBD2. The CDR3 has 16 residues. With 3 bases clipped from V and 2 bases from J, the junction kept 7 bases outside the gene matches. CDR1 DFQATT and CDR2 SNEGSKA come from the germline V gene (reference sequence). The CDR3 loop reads CSARVTSGGTQETQYF. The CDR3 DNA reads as TGCAGTGCTAGGGTTACTAGCGGGGGGACGCAAGAGACCCAGTACTTC.

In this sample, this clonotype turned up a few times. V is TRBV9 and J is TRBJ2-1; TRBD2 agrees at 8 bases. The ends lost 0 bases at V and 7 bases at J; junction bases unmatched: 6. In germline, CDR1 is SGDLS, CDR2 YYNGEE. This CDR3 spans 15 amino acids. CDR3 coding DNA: TGTGCCAGCAGCGTAGCGGGGGGGCCTCGAAATGAGCAGTTCTTC. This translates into CASSVAGGPRNEQFF.

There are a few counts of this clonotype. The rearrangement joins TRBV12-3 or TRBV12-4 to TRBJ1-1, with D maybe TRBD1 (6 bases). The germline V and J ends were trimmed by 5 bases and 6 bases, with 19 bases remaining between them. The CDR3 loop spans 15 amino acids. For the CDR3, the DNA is TGTGCCAGCAGTCCCCACCGCAAACAGGGTCCTGAAGCTTTCTTT. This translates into CASSPHRKQGPEAFF.

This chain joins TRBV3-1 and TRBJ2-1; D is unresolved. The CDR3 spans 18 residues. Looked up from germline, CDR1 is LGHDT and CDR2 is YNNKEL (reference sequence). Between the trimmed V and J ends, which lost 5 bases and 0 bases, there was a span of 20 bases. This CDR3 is CASSVTRLTLSSYNEQFF. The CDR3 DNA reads TGTGCCAGCAGCGTGACTCGGTTGACTCTAAGCTCCTACAATGAGCAGTTCTTC.

CDR3 in amino acids: CASRTSGGAKETQYF. Written as DNA, the CDR3 is TGTGCCAGCCGGACTAGCGGGGGGGCCAAGGAGACCCAGTACTTC. The chain links TRBV18 to TRBJ2-5; 15 positions match TRBD2. The CDR3 consists of 15 residues. With 8 bases clipped from V and 5 bases from J, the junction kept 6 bases outside the gene matches. Germline V CDR1 and CDR2: KGHSH, LQKENI.

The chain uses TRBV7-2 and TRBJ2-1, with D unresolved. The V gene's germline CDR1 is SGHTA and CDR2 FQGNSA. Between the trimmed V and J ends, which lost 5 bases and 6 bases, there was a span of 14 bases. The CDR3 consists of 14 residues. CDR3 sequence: CASSPRLRSNEQFF. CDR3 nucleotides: TGTGCCAGCAGCCCACGCCTAAGATCCAATGAGCAGTTCTTC.

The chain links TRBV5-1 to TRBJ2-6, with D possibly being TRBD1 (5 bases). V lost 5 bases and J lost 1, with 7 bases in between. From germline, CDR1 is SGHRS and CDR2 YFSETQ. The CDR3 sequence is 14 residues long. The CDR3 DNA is TGCGCCAGCAGTGCAGGGTCTGGGGCCAACGTCCTGACTTTC. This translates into CASSAGSGANVLTF.

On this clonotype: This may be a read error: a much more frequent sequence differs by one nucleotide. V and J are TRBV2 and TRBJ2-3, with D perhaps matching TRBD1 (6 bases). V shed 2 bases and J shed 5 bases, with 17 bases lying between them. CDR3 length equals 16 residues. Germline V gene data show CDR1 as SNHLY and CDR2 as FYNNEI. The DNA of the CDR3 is TGTGCCAGCAGTGAATCGGACAGCAGTTACATAGATACGCAGTATTTT. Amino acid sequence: CASSESDSSYIDTQYF.